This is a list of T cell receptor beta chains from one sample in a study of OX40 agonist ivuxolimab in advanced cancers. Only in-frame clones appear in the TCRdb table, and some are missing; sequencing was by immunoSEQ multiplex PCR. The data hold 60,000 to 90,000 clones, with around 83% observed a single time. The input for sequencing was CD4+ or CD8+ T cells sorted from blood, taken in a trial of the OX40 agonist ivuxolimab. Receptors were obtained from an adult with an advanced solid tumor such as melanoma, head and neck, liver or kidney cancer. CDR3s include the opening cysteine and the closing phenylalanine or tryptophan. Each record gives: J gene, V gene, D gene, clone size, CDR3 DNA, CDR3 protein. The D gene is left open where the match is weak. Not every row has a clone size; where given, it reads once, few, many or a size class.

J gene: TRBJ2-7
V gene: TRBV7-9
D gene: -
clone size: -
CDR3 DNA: TGTGCCAGCAGCACCGGGACGCGGGGCTACTACGAGCAGTACTTC
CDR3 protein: CASSTGTRGYYEQYF

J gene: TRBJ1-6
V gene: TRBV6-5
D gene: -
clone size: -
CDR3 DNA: TGTGCCAGCAGTTACTCGGGCGTTGGGAATTCACCCCTCCACTTT
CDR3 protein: CASSYSGVGNSPLHF

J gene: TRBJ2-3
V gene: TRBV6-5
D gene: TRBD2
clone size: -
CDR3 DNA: TGTGCCAGCAGTTACCTCCGGGGGGGCACAGATACGCAGTATTTT
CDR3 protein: CASSYLRGGTDTQYF

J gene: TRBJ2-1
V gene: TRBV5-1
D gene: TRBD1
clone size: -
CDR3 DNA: TGCGCCAGCAGCTTGGGGACAGGGGGCAATGAGCAGTTCTTC
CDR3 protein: CASSLGTGGNEQFF

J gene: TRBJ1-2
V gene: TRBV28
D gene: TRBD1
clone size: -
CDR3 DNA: TGTGCCAGCAGACGGACAGGGGGCGATGGCTACACCTTC
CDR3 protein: CASRRTGGDGYTF

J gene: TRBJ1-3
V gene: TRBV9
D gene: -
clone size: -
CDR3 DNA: TGTGCCAGCAGCGTAGAGGGAGGGCATGGAAACACCATATATTTT
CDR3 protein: CASSVEGGHGNTIYF

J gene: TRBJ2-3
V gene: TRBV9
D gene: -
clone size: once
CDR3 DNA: TGTGCCAGCAGCGAGCTTACAGATACGCAGTATTTT
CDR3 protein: CASSELTDTQYF

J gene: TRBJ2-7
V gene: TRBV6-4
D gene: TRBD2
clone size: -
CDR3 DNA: TGTGCCAGCAGTCCCCGGGACTACTACGAGCAGTACTTC
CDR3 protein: CASSPRDYYEQYF

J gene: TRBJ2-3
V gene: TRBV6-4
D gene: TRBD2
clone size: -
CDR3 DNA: TGTGCCAGCAGTGACGAATTAGCGGGGGCAGATACGCAGTATTTT
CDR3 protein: CASSDELAGADTQYF

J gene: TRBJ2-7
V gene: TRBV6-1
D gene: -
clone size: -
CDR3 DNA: TGTGCCAGCAGTGAGTTAGAGACGTACGAGCAGTACTTC
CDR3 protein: CASSELETYEQYF

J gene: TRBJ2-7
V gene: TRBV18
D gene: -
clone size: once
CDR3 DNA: TGTGCCAGCTCACCACAAGGGACTGCACAGTACGAGCAGTACTTC
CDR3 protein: CASSPQGTAQYEQYF

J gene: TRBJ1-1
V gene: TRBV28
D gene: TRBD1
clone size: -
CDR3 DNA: TGTGCCAGCAGTTCCGGGACAGTGAACACTGAAGCTTTCTTT
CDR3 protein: CASSSGTVNTEAFF

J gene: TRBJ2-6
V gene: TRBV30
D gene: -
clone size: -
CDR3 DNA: TGTGCCTGGGCTAGTGGGGCCAACGTCCTGACTTTC
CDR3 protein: CAWASGANVLTF

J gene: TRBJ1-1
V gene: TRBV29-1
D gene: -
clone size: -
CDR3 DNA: TGCAGCGTCTCTCGCGGCACGTCTGAAGCTTTCTTT
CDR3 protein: CSVSRGTSEAFF

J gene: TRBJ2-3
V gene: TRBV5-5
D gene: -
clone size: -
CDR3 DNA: TGTGCCAGCAGCCCAACCCCACCAGATACGCAGTATTTT
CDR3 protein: CASSPTPPDTQYF

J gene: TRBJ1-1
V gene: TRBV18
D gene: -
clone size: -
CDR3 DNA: TGTGCCAGCTCACCAAATCCTCTCCAGGGTTACACTGAAGCTTTCTTT
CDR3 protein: CASSPNPLQGYTEAFF

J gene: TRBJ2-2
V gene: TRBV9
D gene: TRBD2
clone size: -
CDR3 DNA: TGTGCCAGCAGCCCTGGGACTATGAACACCGGGGAGCTGTTTTTT
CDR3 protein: CASSPGTMNTGELFF

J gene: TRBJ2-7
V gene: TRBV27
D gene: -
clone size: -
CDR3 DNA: TGTGCCAGCAGCGCCCGGGCCCAAGATGGCTACGAGCAGTACTTC
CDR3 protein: CASSARAQDGYEQYF

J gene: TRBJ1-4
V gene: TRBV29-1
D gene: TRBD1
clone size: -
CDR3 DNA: TGCAGCGTTGTAGGGAGGACAGGTGAAAAACTGTTTTTT
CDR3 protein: CSVVGRTGEKLFF

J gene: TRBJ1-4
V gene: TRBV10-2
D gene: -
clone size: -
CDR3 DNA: TGCGCCAGCAGGGGAGGACTGGGAGGGGGTGAAAAACTGTTTTTT
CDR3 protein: CASRGGLGGGEKLFF

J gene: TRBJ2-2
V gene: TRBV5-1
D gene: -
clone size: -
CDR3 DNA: TGCGCCAGCAGGATCCGGACGGAAGCTGGCGGGGAGCTGTTTTTT
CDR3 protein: CASRIRTEAGGELFF

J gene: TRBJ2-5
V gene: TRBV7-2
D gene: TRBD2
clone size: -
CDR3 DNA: TGTGCCAGCAGCTTGCTTAGACTCTCGGGACTAGCGGGAGAGCAGTACTTC
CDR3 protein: CASSLLRLSGLAGEQYF

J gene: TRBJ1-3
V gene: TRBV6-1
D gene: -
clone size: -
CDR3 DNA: TGTGCCAGCAGTGAACTCGGGAGTCCCCACTCTGGAAACACCATATATTTT
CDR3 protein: CASSELGSPHSGNTIYF

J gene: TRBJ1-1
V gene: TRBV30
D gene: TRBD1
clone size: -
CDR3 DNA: TGTGCCTGGAGTTTCCAGGGGGCGCGAGGGACTGAAGCTTTCTTT
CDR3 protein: CAWSFQGARGTEAFF

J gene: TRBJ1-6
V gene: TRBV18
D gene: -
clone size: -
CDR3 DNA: TGTGCCAGCTCACCACGGGGGGACCCTAATTCACCCCTCCACTTT
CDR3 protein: CASSPRGDPNSPLHF

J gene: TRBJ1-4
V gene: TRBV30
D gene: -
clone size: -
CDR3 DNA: TGTGCCTGGAGCAAGGGCCGGGGTGAAAAACTGTTTTTT
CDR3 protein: CAWSKGRGEKLFF

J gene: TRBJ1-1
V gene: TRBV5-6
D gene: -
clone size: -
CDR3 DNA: TGTGCCAGCAGCTTGAGGCCCGGCTTCACTGAAGCTTTCTTT
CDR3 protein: CASSLRPGFTEAFF

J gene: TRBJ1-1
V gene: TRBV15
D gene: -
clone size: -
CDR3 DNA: TGTGCCACCAGCAGAGATCGTGGGGCAGGGCACACTGAAGCTTTCTTT
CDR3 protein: CATSRDRGAGHTEAFF

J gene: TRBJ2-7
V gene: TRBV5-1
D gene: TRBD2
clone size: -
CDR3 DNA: TGCGCCAGCGGTGGAGCGGGAGGCAGGGAGCAGTACTTC
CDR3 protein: CASGGAGGREQYF

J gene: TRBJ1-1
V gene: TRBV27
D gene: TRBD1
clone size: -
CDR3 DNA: TGTGCCAGCAGTGCAAGACAGGGGACTGAAGCTTTCTTT
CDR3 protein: CASSARQGTEAFF

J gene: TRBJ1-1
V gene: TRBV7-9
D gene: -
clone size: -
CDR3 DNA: TGTGCCAGCAGCTTAGGCTCCGTCGCTTTCTTT
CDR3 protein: CASSLGSVAFF

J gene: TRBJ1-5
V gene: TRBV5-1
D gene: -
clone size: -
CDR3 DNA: TGCGCCAGCAGCTCCCTTCCCTTAGGGAGACCTCCATCCCCGAGACTAGGTGGGGATCAGCCCCAGCATTTT
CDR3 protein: CASSSLPLGRPPSPRLGGDQPQHF

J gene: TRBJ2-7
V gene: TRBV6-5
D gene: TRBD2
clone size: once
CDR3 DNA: TGTGCCAGCAGTTACGTGACTAGCGGGGGTTCCGAGCAGTACTTC
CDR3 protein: CASSYVTSGGSEQYF

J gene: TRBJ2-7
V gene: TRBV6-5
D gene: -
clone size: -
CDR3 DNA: TGTGCCAGCAGTCCCCAGGGTTCATACGAGCAGTACTTC
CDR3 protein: CASSPQGSYEQYF

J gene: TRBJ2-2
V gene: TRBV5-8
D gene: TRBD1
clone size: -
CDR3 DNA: TGTGCCAGCAGCAGGGACAGGGGCGGGACCGGGGAGCTGTTTTTT
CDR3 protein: CASSRDRGGTGELFF

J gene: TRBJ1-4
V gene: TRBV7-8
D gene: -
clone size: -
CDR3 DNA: TGTGCCAGCAGCTTAACCAGGACTAATGAAAAACTGTTTTTT
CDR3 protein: CASSLTRTNEKLFF

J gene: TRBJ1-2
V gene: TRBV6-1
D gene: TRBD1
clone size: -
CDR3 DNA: TGTGCCAGCAGCGTACAGGGGGCAGGTAACTATGGCTACACCTTC
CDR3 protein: CASSVQGAGNYGYTF

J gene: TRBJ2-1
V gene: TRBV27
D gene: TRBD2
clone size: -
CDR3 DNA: TGTGCCAGCAGTTACGCCGGGACTAGCGGGGGGGATGAGCAGTTCTTC
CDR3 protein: CASSYAGTSGGDEQFF

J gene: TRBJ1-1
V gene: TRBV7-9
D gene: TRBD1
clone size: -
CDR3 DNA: TGTGCCAGCAGCTCGGGACAGGGGGCTAAAAGTTTCTTT
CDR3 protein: CASSSGQGAKSFF

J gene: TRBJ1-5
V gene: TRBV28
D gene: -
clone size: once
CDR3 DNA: TGTGCCAGCAGTTCCGATGTGCCCCAGCATTTT
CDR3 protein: CASSSDVPQHF

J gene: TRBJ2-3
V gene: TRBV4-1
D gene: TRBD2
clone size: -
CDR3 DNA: TGCGCCAGCAGCCAAGATCAGGCTCTAGCGGGGAGCACAGATACGCAGTATTTT
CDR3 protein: CASSQDQALAGSTDTQYF

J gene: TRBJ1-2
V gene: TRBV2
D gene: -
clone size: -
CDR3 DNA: TGTGCCAGTGCCAGACAGGGCTACACCTTC
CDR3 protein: CASARQGYTF

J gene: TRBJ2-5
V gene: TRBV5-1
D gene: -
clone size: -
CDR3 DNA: TGCGCCAGCAGCCCTGGACAGCAAGAGACCCAGTACTTC
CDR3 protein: CASSPGQQETQYF

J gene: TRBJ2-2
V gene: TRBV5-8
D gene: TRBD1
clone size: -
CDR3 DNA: TGTGCCAGCAAGGGAAAGACAGGGAGTACCGGGGAGCTGTTTTTT
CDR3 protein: CASKGKTGSTGELFF

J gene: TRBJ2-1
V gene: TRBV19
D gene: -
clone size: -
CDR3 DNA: TGTGCCAGTAGCCAAGGCCCTAGGGCTAATGAGCAGTTCTTC
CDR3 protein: CASSQGPRANEQFF

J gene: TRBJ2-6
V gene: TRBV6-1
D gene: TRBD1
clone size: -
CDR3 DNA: TGTGCCAGCACGGACAGGGGCTCTGGGGCCAACGTCCTGACTTTC
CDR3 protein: CASTDRGSGANVLTF

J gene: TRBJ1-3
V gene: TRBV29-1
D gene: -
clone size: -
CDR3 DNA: TGCAGCGTTGTAGGTCCGTCGGGAAACACCATATATTTT
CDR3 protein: CSVVGPSGNTIYF

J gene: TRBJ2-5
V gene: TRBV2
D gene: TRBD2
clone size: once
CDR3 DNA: TGTGCCAGCAGTGGACCGGGACTAGGAGAAGAGACCCAGTACTTC
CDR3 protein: CASSGPGLGEETQYF

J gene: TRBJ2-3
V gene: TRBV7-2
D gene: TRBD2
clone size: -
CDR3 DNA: TGTGCCAGCAGCTTTAGCGGGGGGGGTACAGGAGATACGCAGTATTTT
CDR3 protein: CASSFSGGGTGDTQYF

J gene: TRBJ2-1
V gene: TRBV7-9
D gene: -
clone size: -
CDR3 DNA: TGTGCCAGCAGCCCGGCCGCAGGTAAACACAATGAGCAGTTCTTC
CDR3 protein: CASSPAAGKHNEQFF

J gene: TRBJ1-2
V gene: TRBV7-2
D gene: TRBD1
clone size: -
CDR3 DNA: TGTGCCAGCAGCCTGGACAGGGTTTATGGCTACACCTTC
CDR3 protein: CASSLDRVYGYTF